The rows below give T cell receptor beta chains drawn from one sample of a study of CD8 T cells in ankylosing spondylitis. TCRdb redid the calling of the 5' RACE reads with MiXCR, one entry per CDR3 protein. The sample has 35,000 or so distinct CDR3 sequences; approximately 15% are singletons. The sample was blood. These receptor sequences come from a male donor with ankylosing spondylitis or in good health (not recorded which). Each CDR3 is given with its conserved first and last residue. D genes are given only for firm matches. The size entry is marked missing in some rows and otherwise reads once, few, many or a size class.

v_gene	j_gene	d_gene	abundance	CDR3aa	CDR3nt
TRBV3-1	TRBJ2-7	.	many	CASRSSSYEQYF	TGTGCCAGCAGGAGCAGCTCCTACGAGCAGTACTTC
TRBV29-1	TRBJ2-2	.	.	CSVDQTNTGELFF	TGCAGCGTTGATCAGACCAACACCGGGGAGCTGTTTTTT
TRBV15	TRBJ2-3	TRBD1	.	CATSPTGGSTDTQYF	TGTGCCACCAGCCCGACAGGGGGAAGCACAGATACGCAGTATTTT
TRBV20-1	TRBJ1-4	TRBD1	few	CSATGQGGEKLFF	TGCAGTGCTACCGGACAGGGAGGTGAAAAACTGTTTTTT
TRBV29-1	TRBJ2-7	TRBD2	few	CSVEDRASGSYEQYF	TGCAGCGTTGAAGATCGGGCTAGCGGGTCCTACGAGCAGTACTTC
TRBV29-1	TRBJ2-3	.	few	CSVGSFSTDTQYF	TGCAGCGTTGGGTCATTCTCCACAGATACGCAGTATTTT
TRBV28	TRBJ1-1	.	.	CASSPWGYTEAFF	TGTGCCAGCAGCCCATGGGGTTACACTGAAGCTTTCTTT
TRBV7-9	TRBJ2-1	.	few	CASSPAYEQFF	TGTGCCAGCAGCCCGGCGTATGAGCAGTTCTTC
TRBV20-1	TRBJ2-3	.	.	CSASLGAKTDTQYF	TGCAGTGCTAGTCTCGGTGCGAAGACAGATACGCAGTATTTT
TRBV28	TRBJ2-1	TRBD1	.	CASRDRGYYNEQFF	TGTGCCAGCAGGGACAGGGGGTACTACAATGAGCAGTTCTTC
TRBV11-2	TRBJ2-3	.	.	CASSSSGVSTDTQYF	TGTGCCAGCAGCTCCTCGGGGGTTAGCACAGATACGCAGTATTTT
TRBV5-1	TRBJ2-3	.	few	CASSFHHEGFDTQYF	TGCGCCAGCAGCTTTCATCACGAGGGATTCGATACGCAGTATTTT
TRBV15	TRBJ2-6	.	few	CATSSGGNGANVLTF	TGTGCCACCAGCAGTGGGGGGAATGGGGCCAACGTCCTGACTTTC
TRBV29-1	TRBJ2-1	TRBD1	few	CSVTGGKIHEQFF	TGCAGCGTGACAGGGGGCAAAATCCATGAGCAGTTCTTC
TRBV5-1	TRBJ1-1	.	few	CASGDGINTEAFF	TGCGCCAGCGGGGACGGAATCAACACTGAAGCTTTCTTT
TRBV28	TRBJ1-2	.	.	CASSAMQENYGYTF	TGTGCCAGCAGTGCAATGCAGGAAAACTATGGCTACACCTTC
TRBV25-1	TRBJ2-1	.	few	CASGGGDLSYNEQFF	TGTGCCAGCGGGGGCGGGGATCTCTCCTACAATGAGCAGTTCTTC
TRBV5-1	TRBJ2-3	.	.	CASSFPSTDTQYF	TGCGCCAGCAGCTTTCCGTCCACAGATACGCAGTATTTT
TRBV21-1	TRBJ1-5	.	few	CASSRTVASNQPQHF	TGTGCCAGCAGCCGGACGGTGGCTAGCAATCAGCCCCAGCATTTT
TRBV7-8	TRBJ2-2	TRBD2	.	CASSLSSGGANTGELFF	TGTGCCAGCAGCCTTTCTAGCGGGGGGGCGAACACCGGGGAGCTGTTTTTT
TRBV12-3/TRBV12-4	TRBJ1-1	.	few	CASSLNAGRRDTEAFF	TGTGCCAGCAGTTTAAATGCGGGTCGGCGGGACACTGAAGCTTTCTTT
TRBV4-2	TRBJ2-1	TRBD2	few	CASSPVAGGPSNEQFF	TGTGCCAGCAGCCCCGTAGCGGGGGGGCCGAGCAATGAGCAGTTCTTC
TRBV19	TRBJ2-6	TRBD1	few	CASSEQGAGANVLTF	TGTGCCAGTAGTGAACAGGGGGCTGGGGCCAACGTCCTGACTTTC
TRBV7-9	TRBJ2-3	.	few	CASSRVQDTQYF	TGTGCCAGCAGCCGAGTCCAAGATACGCAGTATTTT
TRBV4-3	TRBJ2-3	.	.	CASSQDWTRGRALADTQYF	TGCGCCAGCAGCCAAGATTGGACGCGCGGCAGGGCTTTAGCAGATACGCAGTATTTT
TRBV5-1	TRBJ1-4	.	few	CASSARDTTTNEKLFF	TGCGCCAGCAGCGCCCGGGACACCACAACTAATGAAAAACTGTTTTTT
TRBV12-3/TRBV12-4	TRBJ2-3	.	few	CASSSGLRTDTQYF	TGTGCCAGCAGCTCGGGACTCCGCACAGATACGCAGTATTTT
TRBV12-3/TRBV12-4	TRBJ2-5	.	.	CASSLALGSLQETQYF	TGTGCCAGCAGTTTAGCGCTCGGCAGTTTACAAGAGACCCAGTACTTC
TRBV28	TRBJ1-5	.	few	CASSLMEGRQPQHF	TGTGCCAGCAGTTTAATGGAGGGAAGGCAGCCCCAGCATTTT
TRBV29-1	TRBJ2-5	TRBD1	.	CSVEGFRDRRQETQYF	TGCAGCGTTGAAGGGTTCCGGGACAGGAGGCAAGAGACCCAGTACTTC
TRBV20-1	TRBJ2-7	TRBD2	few	CSARDPKAGYYEQYF	TGCAGTGCTAGAGATCCCAAAGCGGGGTACTACGAGCAGTACTTC
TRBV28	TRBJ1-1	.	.	CASSWGSTEAFF	TGTGCCAGCAGTTGGGGGTCCACTGAAGCTTTCTTT
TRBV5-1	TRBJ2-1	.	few	CASSSDSSYNEQFF	TGCGCCAGCAGCTCGGACAGTTCCTATAATGAGCAGTTCTTC
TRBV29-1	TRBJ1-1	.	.	CSGNLGNTEAFF	TGCAGCGGGAACCTTGGGAACACTGAAGCTTTCTTT
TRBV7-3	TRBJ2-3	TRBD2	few	CASSLGLASDTQYF	TGTGCCAGCAGCTTAGGACTAGCGTCAGATACGCAGTATTTT
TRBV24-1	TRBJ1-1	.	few	CATRGGSGVISEAFF	TGTGCCACCCGTGGAGGGTCGGGGGTGATCTCTGAAGCTTTCTTT
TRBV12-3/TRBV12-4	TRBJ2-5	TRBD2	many	CASSPTSDQETQYF	TGTGCCAGCAGTCCGACTAGCGACCAAGAGACCCAGTACTTC
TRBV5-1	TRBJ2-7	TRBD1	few	CASSLDRVEQYF	TGCGCCAGCAGCCTGGACAGGGTCGAGCAGTACTTC
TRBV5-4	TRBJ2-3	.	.	CASSPPATTDTQYF	TGTGCCAGCAGCCCCCCGGCGACCACAGATACGCAGTATTTT
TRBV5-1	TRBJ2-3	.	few	CASSLEGRSSTDTQYF	TGCGCCAGCAGCTTGGAGGGCAGGTCTAGCACAGATACGCAGTATTTT
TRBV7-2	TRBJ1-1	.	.	CASSFRGGTEAFF	TGTGCCAGCAGCTTCAGGGGAGGCACTGAAGCTTTCTTT
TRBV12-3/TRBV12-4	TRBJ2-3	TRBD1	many	CASSSTGGADTQYF	TGTGCCAGCAGTTCGACAGGGGGCGCAGATACGCAGTATTTT
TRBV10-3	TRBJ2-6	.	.	CAARTELSGANVLTF	TGTGCCGCCAGGACAGAATTGTCTGGGGCCAACGTCCTGACTTTC
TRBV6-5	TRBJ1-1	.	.	CASSYRGSVTEAFF	TGTGCCAGCAGTTACCGAGGGAGCGTAACTGAAGCTTTCTTT
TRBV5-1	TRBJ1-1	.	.	CASSVQRNTEAFF	TGCGCCAGCAGCGTACAGAGGAACACTGAAGCTTTCTTT
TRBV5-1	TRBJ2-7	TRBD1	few	CASSYRQGNEQYF	TGCGCCAGCAGCTACCGACAGGGGAACGAGCAGTACTTC